Reported below is one T cell receptor beta chain. Germline CDR1 and CDR2: DFQATT and SNEGSKA (reference sequence). This CDR3 spans 11 amino acids. Trimming shortened V by 5 bases and J by 3 bases, and 7 bases separated the two germline ends. Authors' analysis steps: Researchers report that nucleated cell counts were estimated from reference gene primer amplification. Sequencing was performed with immunoSEQ multiplex PCR; in TCRdb, only in-frame clones are kept and a portion is missing. That table is the source of V, J and clone size, and D and trimming were worked out from the DNA. Among roughly 30,000 clones, about 87% were seen once, and the ten largest hold 62%. The data were obtained in a study of blood T cell repertoires in COVID-19. Overall study context: Researchers got acute and convalescent COVID-19 samples from the United States, Italy and Spain. The cDNA or gDNA used as material had been derived from T cells, B-cell-depleted T cells, or PBMCs.

This clonotype was sampled from a man aged 65 to 85 with acute or convalescent COVID-19. Sequenced material: peripheral blood. The chain joins TRBV20-1 to TRBJ1-1, with D perhaps matching TRBD1 (6 bases). The CDR3 DNA reads as TGCAGTGCTCGACAGGACACTGAAGCTTTCTTT. This codes for CSARQDTEAFF.